The rows below give T cell receptor beta chains drawn from one sample of a study of Tregs in tolerant kidney transplant recipients. The data were produced by immunoSEQ multiplex PCR, yet TCRdb's version contains in-frame clones alone and is incomplete. The sample contains around 64,000 clones, around 87% of which appear only once. The input for sequencing was CD4+ T cells from blood (PBMCs), taken 6 months after the transplant. The receptors were sampled from a human patient who received a combined kidney and bone marrow transplant. The T cells may partly be graft donor cells. The CDR3 runs from the conserved cysteine through the conserved F or W. The D gene is left open where the match is weak. Clone size appears in some rows only: once, few, many, or a class for an expanded clone.

d_gene | abundance | j_gene | v_gene | CDR3nt | CDR3aa
- | - | TRBJ2-7 | TRBV7-9 | TGTGCCAGCACACCTGGACATTCCTACGAGCAGTACTTC | CASTPGHSYEQYF
- | - | TRBJ2-6 | TRBV7-3 | TGTGCCAGCAGCTTTAGCGGTGCTGGTCTGAGCTCTGGGGCCAACGTCCTGACTTTC | CASSFSGAGLSSGANVLTF
- | - | TRBJ2-1 | TRBV7-7 | TGTGCCAGCAGCCCAAGATTAGGGGACTCCTACAATGAGCAGTTCTTC | CASSPRLGDSYNEQFF
- | - | TRBJ2-1 | TRBV28 | TGTGCCAGCAGTTTTCTAGCGCTGCCCTACAATGAGCAGTTCTTC | CASSFLALPYNEQFF
- | - | TRBJ1-1 | TRBV5-5 | TGTGCCAGCAGCATAACTGGGGAGCAGAGCACTGAAGCTTTCTTT | CASSITGEQSTEAFF
TRBD1 | - | TRBJ2-7 | TRBV5-1 | TGCGCCAGCAGCTTGGCCTTGGGACAGGGGGCCTACGAGCAGTACTTC | CASSLALGQGAYEQYF
TRBD2 | - | TRBJ2-7 | TRBV29-1 | TGCAGCGTTCTTTCAATAGCGGGAGGGGAGAAGTACGAGCAGTACTTC | CSVLSIAGGEKYEQYF
TRBD2 | - | TRBJ2-3 | TRBV11-3 | TGTGCCAGCAGCTTAGGTTTAGCGGGGCCTAGCACAGATACGCAGTATTTT | CASSLGLAGPSTDTQYF
TRBD2 | - | TRBJ2-3 | TRBV4-3 | TGCGCCAGCAGCCAAAACGTAGCGGGGGGCCGGATCACAGATACGCAGTATTTT | CASSQNVAGGRITDTQYF
TRBD1 | - | TRBJ1-6 | TRBV19 | TGTGCCAGTAGATCCGGGACAGGGGACCCCACCTATAATTCACCCCTCCACTTT | CASRSGTGDPTYNSPLHF
TRBD1 | - | TRBJ1-5 | TRBV2 | TGTGCCAGCAGGGGACAGGGGAATCAGCCCCAGCATTTT | CASRGQGNQPQHF
TRBD2 | - | TRBJ2-5 | TRBV18 | TGTGCCAGCTCACCAGGCGGGAGTCAAGAGACCCAGTACTTC | CASSPGGSQETQYF
TRBD2 | - | TRBJ2-1 | TRBV5-1 | TGCGCCAGCCACGGGGTACTAGCGGGTTACAATGAGCAGTTCTTC | CASHGVLAGYNEQFF
- | - | TRBJ2-1 | TRBV5-4 | TGTGCCAGCAGCTTGTTGCGGGAGCAGTTCTTC | CASSLLREQFF
TRBD1 | - | TRBJ2-7 | TRBV5-1 | TGCGCCAGCAGGGGGTGGCAGGGGGACGAGCAGTACTTC | CASRGWQGDEQYF
TRBD2 | - | TRBJ2-7 | TRBV30 | TGTGCCTGGAGTTCGGGGGGTGTCTACGAGCAGTACTTC | CAWSSGGVYEQYF
- | - | TRBJ1-1 | TRBV7-2 | TGTGCCAGCAGCTTATTGCTGGGGGGGAACACTGAAGCTTTCTTT | CASSLLLGGNTEAFF
TRBD2 | - | TRBJ2-1 | TRBV4-1 | TGCGCCAGCAGCCGAGCGGGGGACTACTCCTACAATGAGCAGTTCTTC | CASSRAGDYSYNEQFF
- | - | TRBJ2-3 | TRBV7-9 | TGTGCCAGCAGCTTACCGTCTCTTACGCAGTATTTT | CASSLPSLTQYF
- | - | TRBJ1-1 | TRBV5-1 | TGCGCCAGCAGCTTCGCGGGTAACACTGAAGCTTTCTTT | CASSFAGNTEAFF
- | - | TRBJ1-4 | TRBV11-3 | TGTGCCAGCGCGAGGTCGACTAATGAAAAACTGTTTTTT | CASARSTNEKLFF
- | - | TRBJ2-7 | TRBV5-6 | TGTGCCAGCAGCCCTCTTCCGGGACATCGGTTTTACGAGCAGTACTTC | CASSPLPGHRFYEQYF
- | - | TRBJ2-4 | TRBV14 | TGTGCCAGCAGCCAAGATGGACTCCCCAAAAACATTCAGTACTTC | CASSQDGLPKNIQYF
- | - | TRBJ2-1 | TRBV6-4 | TGTGCCAGCAGTGCCGGGACAGGGGTGAGGACTAGCGAAGACAATGAGCAGTTCTTC | CASSAGTGVRTSEDNEQFF
- | few | TRBJ1-1 | TRBV2 | TGTGCCAGCAGTGTACGGGGAGGGGGGAACACTGAAGCTTTCTTT | CASSVRGGGNTEAFF
TRBD2 | - | TRBJ2-2 | TRBV18 | TGTGCCAGCTCACCGGGACTAGCGGGAAGTTGGTGGACCGGGGAGCTGTTTTTT | CASSPGLAGSWWTGELFF
- | - | TRBJ2-1 | TRBV5-1 | TGCGCCAGCAGCTCGACCCCACTAGTTGCGGGGCAGTTCTTC | CASSSTPLVAGQFF
- | - | TRBJ1-4 | TRBV20-1 | TGCAGTGCTTACAGGGTTGAAAAACTGTTTTTT | CSAYRVEKLFF
- | - | TRBJ2-1 | TRBV7-2 | TGTGCCAGCAGCATTAGCTACAATGAGCAGTTCTTC | CASSISYNEQFF
- | few | TRBJ1-1 | TRBV5-1 | TGCGCCAGCAGCCCAGGACAGAGGAACACTGAAGCTTTCTTT | CASSPGQRNTEAFF
TRBD2 | - | TRBJ2-7 | TRBV7-9 | TGTGCCAGCAGCGCCGGACTAGCCTATTACTACCACGAGCAGTACTTC | CASSAGLAYYYHEQYF
TRBD2 | - | TRBJ2-3 | TRBV5-1 | TGCGCCAGCAGCCCCAACGGGCTAGCGGGAGCGTGGGCAGATACGCAGTATTTT | CASSPNGLAGAWADTQYF
- | - | TRBJ1-1 | TRBV7-2 | TGTGCCAGCAGCCTGCAGTGGCTGAACACTGAAGCTTTCTTT | CASSLQWLNTEAFF
- | - | TRBJ1-4 | TRBV6-1 | TGTGCCAGCAGTGGCAGGGTAGGGGAAAAACTGTTTTTT | CASSGRVGEKLFF
TRBD1 | - | TRBJ1-1 | TRBV14 | TGTGCCAGCAGCCAAACTAGAGATCCCCGGACAGGCGGTGAAGCTTTCTTT | CASSQTRDPRTGGEAFF
- | - | TRBJ1-1 | TRBV27 | TGTGCCGGCTACGGGACAAGACAGAACACTGAAGCTTTCTTT | CAGYGTRQNTEAFF
- | once | TRBJ2-7 | TRBV9 | TGTGCCAGCAGCGCCCGCCCGGGTCTAAACTACGAGCAGTACTTC | CASSARPGLNYEQYF
- | - | TRBJ1-2 | TRBV27 | TGTGCCAGCAGTTTTCGACAGAGCTATGGCTACACCTTC | CASSFRQSYGYTF
- | - | TRBJ1-5 | TRBV5-5 | TGTGCCAGCAGCTTCGGGGGCAATCAGCCCCAGCATTTT | CASSFGGNQPQHF
- | - | TRBJ1-1 | TRBV27 | TGTGCCAGCAGTCCAGGGATATTTTACACTGAAGCTTTCTTT | CASSPGIFYTEAFF
- | - | TRBJ2-1 | TRBV25-1 | TGTGCCAGCAGTGAATATCTAGGTTACAATGAGCAGTTCTTC | CASSEYLGYNEQFF
- | - | TRBJ2-1 | TRBV10-3 | TGTGCCATCAGTAGGGACTCGACCTACAATGAGCAGTTCTTC | CAISRDSTYNEQFF
TRBD1 | - | TRBJ1-4 | TRBV10-1 | TGCGCCAGTGGGCACAGGGGAGGTGAAAAACTGTTTTTT | CASGHRGGEKLFF